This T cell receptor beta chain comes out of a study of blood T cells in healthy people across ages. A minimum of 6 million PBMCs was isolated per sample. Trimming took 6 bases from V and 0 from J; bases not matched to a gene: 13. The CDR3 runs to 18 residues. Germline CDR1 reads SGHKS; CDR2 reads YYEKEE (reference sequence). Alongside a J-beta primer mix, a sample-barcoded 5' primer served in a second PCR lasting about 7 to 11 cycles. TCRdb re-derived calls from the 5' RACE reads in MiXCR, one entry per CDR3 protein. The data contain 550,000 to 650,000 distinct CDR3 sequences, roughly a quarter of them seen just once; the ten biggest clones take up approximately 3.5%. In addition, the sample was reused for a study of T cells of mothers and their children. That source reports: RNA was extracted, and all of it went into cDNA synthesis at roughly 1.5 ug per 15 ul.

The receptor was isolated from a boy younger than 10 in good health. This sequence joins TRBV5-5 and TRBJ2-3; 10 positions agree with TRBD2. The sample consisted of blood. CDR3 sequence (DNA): TGTGCCAGCAACCCAGGACTAGCGGACTGGCTAAGCACAGATACGCAGTATTTT. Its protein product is CASNPGLADWLSTDTQYF. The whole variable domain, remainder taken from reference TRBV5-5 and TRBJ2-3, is DAGVTQSPTHLIKTRGQQVTLRCSPISGHKSVSWYQQVLGQGPQFIFQYYEKEERGRGNFPDRFSARQFPNYSSELNVNALLLGDSALYLCASNPGLADWLSTDTQYFGPGTRLTVL.